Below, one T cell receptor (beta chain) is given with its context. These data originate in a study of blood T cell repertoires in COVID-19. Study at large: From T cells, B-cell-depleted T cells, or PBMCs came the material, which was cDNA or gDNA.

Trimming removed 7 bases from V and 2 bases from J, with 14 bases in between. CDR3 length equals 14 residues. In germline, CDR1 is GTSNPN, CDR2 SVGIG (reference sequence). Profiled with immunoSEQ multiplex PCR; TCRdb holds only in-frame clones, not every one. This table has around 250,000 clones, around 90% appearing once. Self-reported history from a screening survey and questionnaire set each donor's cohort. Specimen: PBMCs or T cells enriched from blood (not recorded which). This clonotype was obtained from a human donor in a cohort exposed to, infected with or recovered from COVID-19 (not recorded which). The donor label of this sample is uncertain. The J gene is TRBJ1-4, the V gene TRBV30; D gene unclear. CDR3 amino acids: CASLFAETNEKLFF. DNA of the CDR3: TGTGCCTCCCTTTTCGCGGAGACTAATGAAAAACTGTTTTTT.